The 26 T cell receptor beta chains below come from one sample, sequenced in a study of blood T cell repertoires in COVID-19. Using immunoSEQ multiplex PCR, the repertoire was profiled, and TCRdb retains in-frame clones only, with some absent. This table holds under 200,000 clones, roughly 84% found once. Input material: peripheral blood. The receptor source for this set is a woman older than 75 with acute or convalescent COVID-19.

The rearrangement uses TRBV7-2 and TRBJ1-1, with TRBD1 as a possible D gene (5 bases). The CDR3 contains 13 residues. The V end was cut by 5 bases, the J end by 0 bases, with 7 bases between. Germline CDR1 SGHTA, CDR2 FQGNSA. CDR3: CASSLQVNTEAFF. The CDR3 nucleotides read TGTGCCAGCAGCCTACAGGTGAACACTGAAGCTTTCTTT.

This clone has more than one count but fewer than ten. This chain joins TRBV11-3 and TRBJ2-7; D is possibly TRBD2 (6 bases). V gave up 2 bases and J gave up 4 bases, with 15 bases separating them. This CDR3 is 15 amino acids long. CDR1 is SGHNT, CDR2 YENEEA, per germline. The CDR3 region has the DNA TGTGCCAGCAGCTTATCCCCCGGAGGGATTTACGAGCAGTACTTC. Amino acid sequence: CASSLSPGGIYEQYF.

The V and J genes are TRBV29-1 and TRBJ1-2; a weak D match, TRBD1 (6 bases). Trimming left V 4 bases short and J 3 bases short, with 9 bases between. In germline, CDR1 is SQVTM, CDR2 ANQGSEA. The CDR3 extends over 12 amino acids. CDR3 region: CSVVAGDYGYTF. Here the CDR3 DNA reads TGCAGCGTTGTGGCAGGGGACTATGGCTACACCTTC.

This clone was observed a single time. This chain links TRBV27 with TRBJ1-2; D might be TRBD1 (6 bases). V shed 6 bases and J shed 4 bases, with 21 bases lying between them. The germline gives CDR1 MNHEY, CDR2 SMNVEV (reference sequence). The CDR3 extends over 16 amino acids. CDR3 sequence reads: CASRSEKDIGGYGYTF. Here the CDR3 DNA reads TGTGCCAGCAGATCCGAAAAAGATATAGGGGGCTATGGCTACACCTTC.

This clone was seen only once. The chain recombines TRBV27 with TRBJ1-6; 7 bases line up with TRBD1. Germline CDR1 MNHEY, CDR2 SMNVEV (reference sequence). V gave up 2 bases and J gave up 2 bases; unmatched junction bases: 3. CDR3 length: 16 residues. The CDR3 loop reads CASSLRDSAYNSPLHF. The CDR3 nucleotides read TGTGCCAGCAGTTTAAGGGACAGTGCCTATAATTCACCCCTCCACTTT.

The rearrangement links TRBV18 to TRBJ2-1; TRBD2 aligns across 8 bases. The V gene's germline CDR1 is KGHSH and CDR2 LQKENI. CDR3 length equals 15 residues. Germline trimming cut 0 bases from V and 9 bases from J; bases unmatched to any gene: 7. The CDR3 DNA reads TGTGCCAGCTCACCACCGTCCGGGAGGGCCGTTGAGCAGTTCTTC. Its protein product is CASSPPSGRAVEQFF.

This clone occurred once. The chain uses TRBV10-3 and TRBJ1-2; unclear D gene. V lost 1 base, J lost 8 bases, and 11 bases lay in between. This CDR3 has 13 residues. Looked up from germline, CDR1 is ENHRY and CDR2 is SYGVKD. The CDR3 DNA follows: TGTGCCATCAGTGAGTTGTCAGATAAAGGCTACACCTTC. Protein product: CAISELSDKGYTF.

This clone was seen only a few times. V and J are TRBV6-5 and TRBJ2-1; D is possibly TRBD1 (5 bases). The CDR3 runs 14 residues. Germline CDR1 and CDR2: MNHEY and SVGAGI. The V gene lost 8 bases and the J gene lost 0 bases, with 11 bases spanning the gap. The DNA for the CDR3 is TGTGCCAGCGGGGCGTCAAGCTCCTACAATGAGCAGTTCTTC. This translates into CASGASSSYNEQFF.

The V call is TRBV5-1, the J call TRBJ1-4; D is unclear. Trimming removed 1 base from V and 1 base from J, with 14 bases in between. This CDR3 comprises 17 residues. CDR1 and CDR2 from the germline V gene are SGHRS and YFSETQ. The CDR3 DNA reads TGCGCCAGCAGCTTGCAAGGAATCGGGAGAACTAATGAAAAACTGTTTTTT. It translates to CASSLQGIGRTNEKLFF.

This clone was counted a single time. CDR3 DNA sequence: TGTGCCACCAGCAGAGATATCACCGGGACAGGGGGCACTGAAGCTTTCTTT. Its translation: CATSRDITGTGGTEAFF. J is TRBJ1-1 and V is TRBV15; TRBD1 matches 11 bases. Germline CDR1 and CDR2: LNHNV and YYDKDF (reference sequence). After removal of 0 bases from V and 4 bases from J, the junction contained 7 bases not matched to a gene. This CDR3 region has 17 residues.

This rearrangement joins TRBV27 to TRBJ1-5; D is unresolved. The germline CDR1 and CDR2 sequences are MNHEY and SMNVEV (reference sequence). CDR3 length equals 16 residues. V dropped 7 bases and J dropped 0 bases, with 16 bases sitting between them. CDR3 nucleotides: TGTGCCAGCATGCGAGATGGAGGTTATAGCAATCAGCCCCAGCATTTT. Protein: CASMRDGGYSNQPQHF.

This chain links TRBV30 with TRBJ1-5; TRBD1 matches 8 bases. Germline assignment: CDR1 GTSNPN and CDR2 SVGIG (reference sequence). The CDR3 length is 14 residues. The trim removed 5 bases at V and 5 bases at J, leaving 8 bases unmatched. The CDR3, as DNA: TGTGCCTGGGCACAGACAGGGGCTTATCAGCCCCAGCATTTT. Residues: CAWAQTGAYQPQHF.

CDR3 residues: CASSIAAGQETQYF. The CDR3 DNA reads as TGTGCCAGTAGTATAGCGGCAGGGCAAGAGACCCAGTACTTC. V and J are TRBV19 and TRBJ2-5, with D perhaps TRBD1 (5 bases). V lost 1 base to trimming and J lost 2 bases, with 8 bases between them. CDR3 length: 14 amino acids. The germline gives CDR1 LNHDA, CDR2 SQIVND (reference sequence).

J is TRBJ1-4 and V is TRBV30, with D possibly being TRBD1 (6 bases). The CDR3 consists of 15 residues. The V end was cut by 2 bases, the J end by 0 bases, with 10 bases between. Germline values: CDR1 GTSNPN, CDR2 SVGIG (reference sequence). The CDR3 is CAWSNTGSTNEKLFF. CDR3 sequence (DNA): TGTGCCTGGAGTAACACAGGGTCAACTAATGAAAAACTGTTTTTT.

The chain carries TRBV27 and TRBJ1-2, with 9 positions matching TRBD1. This CDR3 spans 17 amino acids. Germline V gene sequence: CDR1 MNHEY, CDR2 SMNVEV (reference sequence). Unmatched junction bases numbered 10, after V lost 1 base and J lost 4 bases. CDR3: CASSLLQGQGSIYGYTF. The CDR3 DNA reads TGTGCCAGCAGTTTATTACAGGGACAGGGAAGCATCTATGGCTACACCTTC.

The chain employs TRBV11-2 and TRBJ1-4, with D possibly being TRBD1 (5 bases). The CDR3 sequence is 13 residues long. The germline V gene encodes CDR1 SGHAT and CDR2 FQNNGV. Trimming removed 10 bases from V and 4 bases from J, with 13 bases in between. CDR3 nucleotides: TGTGCCACAACAAGGGGATTTAATGAAAAACTGTTTTTT. Amino acid sequence: CATTRGFNEKLFF.

This clone was seen a handful of times. The rearrangement joins TRBV6-5 to TRBJ1-1; 11 bases are a match to TRBD1. The length of the CDR3 is 16 residues. Trimming cost V 0 bases and J 4 bases; bases outside gene matches: 4. CDR1 MNHEY and CDR2 SVGAGI come from the germline V gene. CDR3 amino acids: CASSYSKGTGGTEAFF. CDR3 sequence (DNA): TGTGCCAGCAGTTACTCGAAAGGGACAGGGGGCACTGAAGCTTTCTTT.

The V and J genes are TRBV5-1 and TRBJ2-2; a weak D match, TRBD2 (5 bases). Germline lookup yields CDR1 SGHRS and CDR2 YFSETQ. The length of the CDR3 is 14 residues. V was shortened by 1 base and J by 3 bases, with 7 bases between the two germline ends. CDR3 amino acids: CASSLSRDTGELFF. CDR3 in DNA: TGCGCCAGCAGCTTGTCGAGGGACACCGGGGAGCTGTTTTTT.

V gene TRBV5-4 combines with J gene TRBJ2-1; possibly TRBD2 for D (6 bases). Germline V gene lookup returns CDR1 SGHNT and CDR2 YYREEE (reference sequence). There are 15 residues in the CDR3. Deletions cut 2 bases from V and 8 bases from J, with 17 bases between. The DNA of the CDR3 is TGTGCCAGCAGCTTTAAACTGGGGGGAACGGATGAGCAGTTCTTC. Protein product: CASSFKLGGTDEQFF.

In its sample, this clone was seen once. This rearrangement joins TRBV19 to TRBJ2-1; 10 bases are shared with TRBD2. This CDR3 spans 17 amino acids. Germline CDR1 and CDR2: LNHDA and SQIVND (reference sequence). V shed 4 bases and J 8 bases; nucleotides not matched to a gene: 14. This CDR3 is CASSRSSGRGPSDEQFF. The CDR3 DNA sequence: TGTGCCAGTAGTAGGTCTAGCGGGAGAGGTCCCTCGGATGAGCAGTTCTTC.

The rearrangement uses TRBV11-2 and TRBJ1-2, with a weak D call TRBD1 (6 bases). V shed 4 bases and J shed 5 bases, with 14 bases lying between them. CDR1 and CDR2 from the germline V gene are SGHAT and FQNNGV. The CDR3 has 14 amino acids. Here the CDR3 DNA reads TGTGCCAGCAGCTCGGACAGAAGCCTTTATGGCTACACCTTC. This translates into CASSSDRSLYGYTF.

V gene TRBV7-2 combines with J gene TRBJ2-5; TRBD1 matches 10 bases. Trimming removed 0 bases from V and 3 bases from J; junction bases left unmatched: 7. The CDR3 length is 17 residues. In germline, CDR1 is SGHTA, CDR2 FQGNSA. The chain's CDR3 is CASSLATRTGGKETQYF. The CDR3 DNA reads as TGTGCCAGCAGCTTAGCGACCCGGACAGGGGGTAAAGAGACCCAGTACTTC.

The CDR3 here is CASSSGGSYNEQFF. The CDR3 coding sequence is TGTGCCAGCAGCTCAGGGGGCTCCTACAATGAGCAGTTCTTC. The chain is built from TRBV7-2 and TRBJ2-1; the match to TRBD1 covers 7 bases. There are 14 residues in the CDR3. CDR1 and CDR2 from the germline V gene are SGHTA and FQGNSA. The V and J ends lost 4 bases and 0 bases, in that order; junction bases with no gene match: 0.

This chain uses TRBV15 with TRBJ2-2, with 9 bases lining up with TRBD1. CDR1 LNHNV and CDR2 YYDKDF come from the germline V gene (reference sequence). This CDR3 contains 14 residues. Losses at the gene ends were 8 bases for V and 6 bases for J; bases not matched to a gene: 7. The CDR3 bases are TGTGCCACCGTCAGGGACAGGGTACCCGGGGAGCTGTTTTTT. It codes for CATVRDRVPGELFF.

V and J are TRBV4-3 and TRBJ2-2; 9 bases are shared with TRBD1. The J segment lost 5 bases and the V segment lost 2 bases, leaving 18 bases of the junction unmatched. CDR1 is LGHNA, CDR2 YSLEER, per germline. There are 20 residues in the CDR3. The CDR3 DNA is TGCGCCAGCAGCCAAAAGTGGGGCGCCCCGGGACAGGGTGAAACCGGGGAGCTGTTTTTT. Amino acids: CASSQKWGAPGQGETGELFF.

This clone was detected only a few times. The chain combines TRBV19 with TRBJ2-2, with 8 positions matching TRBD1. V lost 2 bases, J lost 3 bases, and 5 bases stayed unmatched. CDR3 length: 16 amino acids. The germline CDR1 and CDR2 sequences are LNHDA and SQIVND (reference sequence). Here the CDR3 reads CASSIRRGHDTGELFF. The CDR3 nucleotides read TGTGCCAGTAGTATACGCAGGGGGCACGACACCGGGGAGCTGTTTTTT.